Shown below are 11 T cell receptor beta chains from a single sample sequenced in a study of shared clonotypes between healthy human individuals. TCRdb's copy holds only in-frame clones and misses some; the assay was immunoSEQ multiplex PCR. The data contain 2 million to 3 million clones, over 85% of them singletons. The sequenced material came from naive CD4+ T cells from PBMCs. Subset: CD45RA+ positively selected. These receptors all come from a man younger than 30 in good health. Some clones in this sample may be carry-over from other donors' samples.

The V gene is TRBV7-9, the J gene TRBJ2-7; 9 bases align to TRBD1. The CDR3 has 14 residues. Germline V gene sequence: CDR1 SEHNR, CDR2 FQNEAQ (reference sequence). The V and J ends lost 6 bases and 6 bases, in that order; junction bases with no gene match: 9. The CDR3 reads CASRDPGQGSEQYF. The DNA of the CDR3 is TGTGCCAGCAGGGACCCGGGACAGGGCTCCGAGCAGTACTTC. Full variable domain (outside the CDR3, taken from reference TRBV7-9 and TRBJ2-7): DTGVSQNPRHKITKRGQNVTFRCDPISEHNRLYWYRQTLGQGPEFLTYFQNEAQLEKSRLLSDRFSAERPKGSFSTLEIQRTEQGDSAMYLCASRDPGQGSEQYFGPGTRLTVT.

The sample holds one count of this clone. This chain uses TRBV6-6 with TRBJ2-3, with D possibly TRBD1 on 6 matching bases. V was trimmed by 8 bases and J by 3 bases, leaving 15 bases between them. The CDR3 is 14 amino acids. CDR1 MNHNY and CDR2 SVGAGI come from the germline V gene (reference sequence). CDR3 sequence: CASYYRESTDTQYF. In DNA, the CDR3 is TGTGCCAGCTACTACAGGGAATCTACAGATACGCAGTATTTT.

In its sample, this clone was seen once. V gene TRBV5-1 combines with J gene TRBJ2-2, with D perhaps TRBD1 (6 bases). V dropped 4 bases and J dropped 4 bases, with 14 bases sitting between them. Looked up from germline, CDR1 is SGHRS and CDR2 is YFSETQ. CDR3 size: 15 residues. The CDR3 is CASSIGQLGTGELFF. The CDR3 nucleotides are TGCGCCAGCAGCATAGGACAGTTAGGCACCGGGGAGCTGTTTTTT.

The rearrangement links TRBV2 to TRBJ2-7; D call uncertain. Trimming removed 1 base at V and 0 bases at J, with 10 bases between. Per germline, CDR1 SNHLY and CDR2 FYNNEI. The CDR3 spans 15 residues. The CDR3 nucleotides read TGTGCCAGCAGTGAAGACCTTAACTACTCCTACGAGCAGTACTTC. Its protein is CASSEDLNYSYEQYF. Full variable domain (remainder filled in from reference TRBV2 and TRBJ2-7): EPEVTQTPSHQVTQMGQEVILRCVPISNHLYFYWYRQILGQKVEFLVSFYNNEISEKSEIFDDQFSVERPDGSNFTLKIRSTKLEDSAMYFCASSEDLNYSYEQYFGPGTRLTVT.

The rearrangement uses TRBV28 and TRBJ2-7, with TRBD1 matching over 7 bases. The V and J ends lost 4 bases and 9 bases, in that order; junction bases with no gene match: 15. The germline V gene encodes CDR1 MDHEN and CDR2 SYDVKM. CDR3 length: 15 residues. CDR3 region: CASSSSHRQGRGQYF. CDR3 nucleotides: TGTGCCAGCAGTTCCTCCCACCGACAGGGTCGTGGGCAGTACTTC.

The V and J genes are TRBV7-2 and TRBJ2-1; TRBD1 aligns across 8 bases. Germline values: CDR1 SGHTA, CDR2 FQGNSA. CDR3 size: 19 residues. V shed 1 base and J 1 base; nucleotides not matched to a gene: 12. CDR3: CASSLVTSRTGLSYNEQFF. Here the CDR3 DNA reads TGTGCCAGCAGCTTAGTGACCTCAAGGACAGGGTTGTCCTACAATGAGCAGTTCTTC.

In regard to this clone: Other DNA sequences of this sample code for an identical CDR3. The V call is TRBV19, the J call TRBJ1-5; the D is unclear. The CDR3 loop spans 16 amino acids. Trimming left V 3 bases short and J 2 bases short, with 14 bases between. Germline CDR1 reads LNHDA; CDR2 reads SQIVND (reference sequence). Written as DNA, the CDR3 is TGTGCCAGTAGTATTCGTGGGGAAGGAGGCAATCAGCCCCAGCATTTT. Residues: CASSIRGEGGNQPQHF.

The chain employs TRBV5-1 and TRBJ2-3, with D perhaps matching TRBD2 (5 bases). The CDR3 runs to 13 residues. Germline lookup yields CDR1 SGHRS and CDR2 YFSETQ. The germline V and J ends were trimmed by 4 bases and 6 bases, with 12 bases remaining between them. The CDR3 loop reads CASSPVEADTQYF. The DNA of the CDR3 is TGCGCCAGCAGCCCGGTGGAGGCGGATACGCAGTATTTT. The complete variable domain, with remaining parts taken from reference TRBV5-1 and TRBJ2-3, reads KAGVTQTPRYLIKTRGQQVTLSCSPISGHRSVSWYQQTPGQGLQFLFEYFSETQRNKGNFPGRFSGRQFSNSRSEMNVSTLELGDSALYLCASSPVEADTQYFGPGTRLTVL.

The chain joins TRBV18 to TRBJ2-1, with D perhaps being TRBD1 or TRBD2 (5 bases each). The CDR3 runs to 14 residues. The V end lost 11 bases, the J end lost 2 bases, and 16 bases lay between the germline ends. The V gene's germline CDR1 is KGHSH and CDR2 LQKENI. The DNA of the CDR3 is TGTGCCGGCACCGGGACGAGAACCTACAATGAGCAGTTCTTC. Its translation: CAGTGTRTYNEQFF.

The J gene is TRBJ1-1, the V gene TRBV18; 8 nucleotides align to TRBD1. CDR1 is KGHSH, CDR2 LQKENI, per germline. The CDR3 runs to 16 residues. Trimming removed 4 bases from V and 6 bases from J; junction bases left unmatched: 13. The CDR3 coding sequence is TGTGCCAGCTCACGCGGTGGCGGACAGGGAATCCCTGAAGCTTTCTTT. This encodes CASSRGGGQGIPEAFF. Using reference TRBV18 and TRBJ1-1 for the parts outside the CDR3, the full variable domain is NAGVMQNPRHLVRRRGQEARLRCSPMKGHSHVYWYRQLPEEGLKFMVYLQKENIIDESGMPKERFSAEFPKEGPSILRIQQVVRGDSAAYFCASSRGGGQGIPEAFFGQGTRLTVV.

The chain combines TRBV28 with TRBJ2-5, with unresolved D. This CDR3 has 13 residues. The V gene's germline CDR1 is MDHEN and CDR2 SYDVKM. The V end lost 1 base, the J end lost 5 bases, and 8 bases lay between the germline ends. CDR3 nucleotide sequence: TGTGCCAGCAGTTTATCATATGGGGAGACCCAGTACTTC. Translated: CASSLSYGETQYF.